Described below is a single TCR beta chain sequence and its context. Its antigen is still unknown. The data are from a study of cytomegalovirus exposure and HLA in healthy donors. CDR3 length: 14 residues. In germline, CDR1 is SGHDN, CDR2 FVKESK. The germline V and J ends were trimmed by 2 bases and 3 bases, with 10 bases remaining between them. The primer mix had 60 Vbeta and 13 Jbeta primers. The assay was immunoSEQ multiplex PCR, and TCRdb's table has in-frame clones only and misses some. The sample gives roughly 140,000 clones, over 65% of which show up once; around 1.6% is in the top ten. Study-wide points: A later analysis reported that several of the most significant clusters appeared to be linked to common viral pathogens, among them Epstein-Barr virus. In a later analysis, HLA-associated beta chains showed higher expansion and lower generation probabilities than comparable chains. Evidence from a later analysis indicated that most CMV-associated TCR beta chains looked HLA-restricted.

The origin of this receptor is a woman aged 30 to 39 in good health and CMV-seronegative. The genes are TRBV14 and TRBJ1-1; D is possibly TRBD1 (6 bases). The specimen was PBMCs. The CDR3 DNA sequence: TGTGCCAGCAGCCAAACAGGGCCCGACACTGAAGCTTTCTTT. Encoded protein: CASSQTGPDTEAFF.